The rows below give T cell receptor beta chains drawn from one sample of a study of blood T cells in healthy people across ages. Via MiXCR, TCRdb re-called the 5' RACE reads, giving one row per CDR3 protein. The repertoire holds about 930,000 distinct CDR3 sequences, with almost 30% as singletons. The same sample was also used in a study of T cells of mothers and their children.

The sample taken for sequencing was blood. The receptors shown here come from a woman aged 40 to 50 in good health. Both conserved end residues are part of each CDR3. A D gene is named only where the DNA matches it firmly. Expanded clones are given a class, and other clones once, few, many or no size at all.

CDR3aa,CDR3nt,abundance,d_gene,v_gene,j_gene
CASSPAVYYGYTF,TGTGCCAGCTCACCAGCGGTGTACTATGGCTACACCTTC,NA,NA,TRBV18,TRBJ1-2
CASSVTGADTGELFF,TGTGCCAGCAGCGTGACAGGGGCGGACACCGGGGAGCTGTTTTTT,NA,TRBD1,TRBV7-9,TRBJ2-2
CASSVGQHTYEQYF,TGTGCCAGCAGTGTGGGACAGCATACCTACGAGCAGTACTTC,NA,TRBD1,TRBV2,TRBJ2-7
CASSVGGRAGTEAFF,TGTGCCAGCAGCGTAGGAGGCAGGGCCGGCACTGAAGCTTTCTTT,NA,NA,TRBV9,TRBJ1-1
CATSDHYRYGYTF,TGTGCCACCAGTGACCACTACAGATATGGCTACACCTTC,many,NA,TRBV24-1,TRBJ1-2
CASSRQSGGASDTQYF,TGTGCCAGCAGCAGACAAAGCGGGGGGGCTTCAGATACGCAGTATTTT,NA,TRBD2,TRBV11-2,TRBJ2-3
CASSPLTSRTGPVTQYF,TGTGCCAGCAGCCCCCTGACCTCCCGGACAGGACCGGTTACGCAGTATTTT,NA,TRBD1,TRBV9,TRBJ2-3
CATSDLDGYEQYF,TGTGCCACCAGTGACCTGGACGGGTACGAGCAGTACTTC,few,NA,TRBV24-1,TRBJ2-7
CASSNRRDGYTF,TGTGCCAGCAGCAACCGACGGGATGGCTACACCTTC,few,NA,TRBV21-1,TRBJ1-2
CSVEGRASGANVLTF,TGCAGCGTCGAGGGACGGGCCTCTGGGGCCAACGTCCTGACTTTC,many,NA,TRBV29-1,TRBJ2-6
CAPQQTGMSGYTF,TGTGCCCCCCAGCAAACAGGGATGAGTGGCTACACCTTC,NA,NA,TRBV21-1,TRBJ1-2
CASSPQLADTEAFF,TGTGCCAGCAGTCCCCAGTTGGCGGACACTGAAGCTTTCTTT,NA,NA,TRBV6-2/TRBV6-3,TRBJ1-1
CASSLEVFDTQYF,TGCGCCAGCAGCTTGGAAGTTTTTGATACGCAGTATTTT,few,NA,TRBV5-1,TRBJ2-3
CASSLAEGTGGYNEQFF,TGTGCCAGCAGCTTAGCGGAAGGGACAGGGGGCTACAATGAGCAGTTCTTC,few,TRBD1,TRBV7-2,TRBJ2-1
CASTGGREQYF,TGTGCCAGTACAGGGGGCAGGGAGCAGTACTTC,few,TRBD1,TRBV3-1,TRBJ2-7
CASSFAWAANEQFF,TGTGCCAGCAGCTTCGCTTGGGCCGCGAATGAGCAGTTCTTC,few,NA,TRBV7-2,TRBJ2-1
CSASNVGLTPYEQYF,TGCAGTGCTAGTAATGTGGGTCTGACCCCATACGAGCAGTACTTC,NA,NA,TRBV20-1,TRBJ2-7
CASSSSGFEQYF,TGTGCCAGCAGCTCATCAGGGTTCGAGCAGTACTTC,NA,NA,TRBV11-3,TRBJ2-7
CASREGLVIWDRNNEQFF,TGCGCCAGCAGAGAAGGTCTTGTAATCTGGGACAGGAACAATGAGCAGTTCTTC,NA,TRBD1,TRBV5-1,TRBJ2-1
CASRMGRGHPKDQETQYF,TGTGCCAGCAGGATGGGCAGGGGCCACCCAAAAGATCAAGAGACCCAGTACTTC,many,NA,TRBV7-9,TRBJ2-5
CASRQGQGAYYGYTF,TGTGCCAGCAGACAAGGACAGGGGGCGTACTATGGCTACACCTTC,many,TRBD1,TRBV6-5,TRBJ1-2
CASSTRVSYEQYF,TGTGCCAGCAGCACCCGGGTGTCCTACGAGCAGTACTTC,NA,NA,TRBV28,TRBJ2-7
CASSLVIGQGSPLHF,TGTGCCAGCAGCTTAGTGATCGGGCAGGGGTCACCCCTCCACTTT,many,NA,TRBV7-2,TRBJ1-6
CASSQEIPGGYTF,TGTGCCAGCAGCCAAGAAATTCCAGGAGGCTACACCTTC,NA,NA,TRBV3-1,TRBJ1-2
CASSEALAGGGTDTQYF,TGTGCCAGCAGTGAAGCGCTAGCGGGGGGTGGCACAGATACGCAGTATTTT,NA,TRBD2,TRBV6-1,TRBJ2-3
CSVEKTKGYTF,TGCAGCGTTGAAAAGACTAAGGGCTACACCTTC,few,NA,TRBV29-1,TRBJ1-2
CASSPLRATYEQYF,TGTGCCAGCAGCCCGCTCCGGGCCACCTACGAGCAGTACTTC,few,NA,TRBV7-9,TRBJ2-7
CASSLVMLAGGQDTQYF,TGTGCCAGCAGCTTAGTAATGTTAGCGGGGGGGCAAGATACGCAGTATTTT,NA,TRBD2,TRBV11-2,TRBJ2-3
CASSFGHSAGYGYTF,TGTGCCAGCAGTTTCGGACACTCAGCAGGCTATGGCTACACCTTC,few,NA,TRBV27,TRBJ1-2
CAWSRGQGNQPQHF,TGTGCCTGGAGTCGCGGACAAGGCAATCAGCCCCAGCATTTT,few,NA,TRBV30,TRBJ1-5
CASMDPQGIYEQYF,TGTGCCAGCATGGACCCCCAGGGAATCTACGAGCAGTACTTC,NA,NA,TRBV2,TRBJ2-7
CSARPQRGGTSFSGANVLTF,TGCAGTGCTAGACCCCAACGGGGGGGTACTTCTTTCTCTGGGGCCAACGTCCTGACTTTC,many,TRBD2,TRBV20-1,TRBJ2-6
CASSLAGGPFDTQYF,TGCGCCAGCAGCTTAGCGGGGGGCCCCTTCGATACGCAGTATTTT,NA,TRBD2,TRBV5-1,TRBJ2-3
CASSGFSRGRGSSYEQYF,TGTGCCAGCAGCGGGTTCTCCAGGGGGCGAGGGTCCTCCTACGAGCAGTACTTC,NA,TRBD1,TRBV5-6,TRBJ2-7
CASSVSPQTGGHGELFF,TGTGCCAGCAGCGTGAGTCCCCAGACAGGGGGACACGGGGAGCTGTTTTTT,NA,TRBD1,TRBV9,TRBJ2-2
CSASSKSWGSDYEQYF,TGCAGTGCTAGTTCCAAGAGTTGGGGGAGCGACTACGAGCAGTACTTC,once,NA,TRBV20-1,TRBJ2-7
CATMTSGGVPNQETQYF,TGTGCCACCATGACTAGCGGGGGGGTTCCTAACCAAGAGACCCAGTACTTC,many,TRBD2,TRBV28,TRBJ2-5
CASSLEGTGGLRNTIYF,TGTGCCAGCAGCTTAGAAGGGACAGGGGGCCTAAGAAACACCATATATTTT,NA,TRBD1,TRBV7-2,TRBJ1-3
CAISPWGASSTDTQYF,TGTGCCATCAGCCCATGGGGGGCGTCTAGCACAGATACGCAGTATTTT,NA,NA,TRBV7-2,TRBJ2-3
CASSFSHGAYEQYF,TGTGCCAGCAGTTTTAGCCACGGGGCCTACGAGCAGTACTTC,NA,NA,TRBV28,TRBJ2-7
CANRQEDSYNEQFF,TGTGCCAACCGACAGGAGGATTCCTACAATGAGCAGTTCTTC,many,NA,TRBV2,TRBJ2-1
CASSPSPKDGYTF,TGTGCCAGCAGTCCTTCACCCAAGGATGGCTACACCTTC,NA,NA,TRBV6-1,TRBJ1-2
CASSQAADGGLEQYF,TGCGCCAGCAGCCAGGCGGCAGACGGAGGCCTCGAGCAGTACTTC,many,NA,TRBV4-1,TRBJ2-7
CASSLAGGRGETQYF,TGTGCCAGCAGTTTAGCGGGGGGGCGAGGGGAGACCCAGTACTTC,NA,TRBD2,TRBV27,TRBJ2-5
CASSQFGSQYF,TGTGCCAGCAGCCAGTTCGGGTCCCAGTACTTC,NA,NA,TRBV3-1,TRBJ2-5
CASSLSGGMSYGYTF,TGTGCCAGCAGTTTATCTGGGGGAATGAGCTATGGCTACACCTTC,many,NA,TRBV27,TRBJ1-2
CASSPQTGGDYEQYF,TGTGCCAGCAGCCCCCAGACAGGGGGGGACTACGAGCAGTACTTC,many,TRBD1,TRBV7-2,TRBJ2-7
CASSQRTDEAEAFF,TGCGCCAGCAGCCAGCGGACAGACGAAGCTGAAGCTTTCTTT,NA,NA,TRBV4-3,TRBJ1-1
CASSFGKGGKYEQYF,TGTGCCAGCAGTTTTGGGAAGGGTGGGAAATACGAGCAGTACTTC,NA,NA,TRBV28,TRBJ2-7
CASSFSREKLFF,TGTGCCAGCAGCTTCTCCCGGGAAAAACTGTTTTTT,NA,NA,TRBV7-8,TRBJ1-4
CASSLRTSGGSTDTQYF,TGCGCCAGCAGCCTCCGGACTAGCGGAGGTAGCACAGATACGCAGTATTTT,NA,TRBD2,TRBV4-1,TRBJ2-3